The 20 T cell receptor beta chains reported below all come from one sample, sequenced in a study of T cell responses to AZD1222 COVID-19 vaccine. Profiling relied on immunoSEQ multiplex PCR, and the TCRdb table lists in-frame clones only, not all of them. The table lists 110,000 to 150,000 clones, more than 70% of them singletons. The specimen was peripheral blood, collected 28 days after the second AZD1222 dose. Every receptor here comes from an adult who received the AZD1222 COVID-19 vaccine.

The chain carries TRBV27 and TRBJ1-3, with D tentatively TRBD1 (6 bases). This CDR3 spans 19 amino acids. CDR1 and CDR2 (germline): MNHEY, SMNVEV (reference sequence). V shed 0 bases and J shed 0 bases, with 18 bases lying between them. This CDR3 reads CASSLSYERGKPSGNTIYF. The CDR3 nucleotides read TGTGCCAGCAGTTTATCTTACGAGAGGGGGAAACCCTCTGGAAACACCATATATTTT.

The chain carries TRBV15 and TRBJ2-1, with TRBD2 matching 10 bases. CDR3 size: 15 residues. Trimming took 0 bases from V and 8 from J; bases not matched to a gene: 4. Germline CDR1 LNHNV, CDR2 YYDKDF (reference sequence). The CDR3 is CATSRDSGRVDEQFF. DNA of the CDR3: TGTGCCACCAGCAGAGACAGCGGGAGGGTTGATGAGCAGTTCTTC.

The J gene is TRBJ2-1, the V gene TRBV5-8, with D possibly matching TRBD2 (7 bases). Trimming stripped 2 bases from V and 10 bases from J, with 16 bases between. From germline, CDR1 is SGHTS and CDR2 YDEGEE. There are 14 residues in the CDR3. DNA of the CDR3: TGTGCCAGCAGCTTCGATAGGGGGGGAGCGGAGCAGTTCTTC. Its translation is CASSFDRGGAEQFF. Variable domain in full (rest from reference TRBV5-8 and TRBJ2-1): EAGVTQSPTHLIKTRGQQATLRCSPISGHTSVYWYQQALGLGLQFLLWYDEGEERNRGNFPPRFSGRQFPNYSSELNVNALELEDSALYLCASSFDRGGAEQFFGPGTRLTVL.

Only a few counts were recorded for this clone. The chain couples TRBV5-1 to TRBJ2-3; possibly TRBD1 for D (5 bases). Germline values: CDR1 SGHRS, CDR2 YFSETQ. The CDR3 is 15 amino acids. Trimming pared 3 bases from V and 2 bases from J, leaving 13 bases between. CDR3 nucleotides: TGCGCCAGCAGCTGGGAAGGGGTTCCCACAGATACGCAGTATTTT. Translated: CASSWEGVPTDTQYF.

The V and J genes are TRBV5-4 and TRBJ2-1, with 11 bases identical to TRBD2. CDR1 is SGHNT and CDR2 is YYREEE in the germline V gene (reference sequence). Trimming at V came to 0 bases and at J to 7 bases, leaving 6 bases not matched to a gene. This CDR3 is 16 amino acids long. This CDR3 is CASSLDISGGENEQFF. The CDR3 DNA is TGTGCCAGCAGCTTGGATATTAGCGGGGGGGAAAATGAGCAGTTCTTC.

This clone was counted a single time. The V call is TRBV28, the J call TRBJ2-7; D unresolved. Germline V gene sequence: CDR1 MDHEN, CDR2 SYDVKM. The CDR3 has 12 amino acids. Trimming shortened V by 6 bases and J by 2 bases, and 8 bases separated the two germline ends. The CDR3 spells CASSLDTYEQYF. The CDR3 bases are TGTGCCAGCAGCCTAGACACCTACGAGCAGTACTTC.

The V gene is TRBV30, the J gene TRBJ1-1; 7 nucleotides agree with TRBD1. CDR1 is GTSNPN and CDR2 is SVGIG in the germline V gene (reference sequence). V lost 1 base to trimming and J lost 0 bases; unmatched junction nucleotides: 5. The CDR3 contains 15 residues. The CDR3 DNA reads as TGTGCCTGGAGTGACCCGGGACAGATGAACACTGAAGCTTTCTTT. Translating it yields CAWSDPGQMNTEAFF.

J is TRBJ2-2 and V is TRBV27, with D hard to call. The CDR3 is made up of 15 amino acids. V lost 6 bases, J lost 0 bases, and 11 bases lay in between. CDR1 and CDR2 from the germline V gene are MNHEY and SMNVEV (reference sequence). CDR3 in amino acids: CASSGAITNTGELFF. The CDR3 nucleotides read TGTGCCAGCAGCGGAGCAATAACGAACACCGGGGAGCTGTTTTTT.

The chain employs TRBV30 and TRBJ2-1; D possibly matches TRBD1 or TRBD2 (8 bases each). Trimming pared 0 bases from V and 4 bases from J, leaving 28 bases between. The CDR3 consists of 20 residues. Germline lookup yields CDR1 GTSNPN and CDR2 SVGIG (reference sequence). The CDR3 sequence: CAWSVRTGFSGGGIYNEQFF. Here the CDR3 DNA reads TGTGCCTGGAGTGTCAGGACAGGGTTTTCCGGCGGGGGGATTTACAATGAGCAGTTCTTC.

The chain carries TRBV9 and TRBJ1-2, with D perhaps TRBD1 (6 bases). The V end was cut by 0 bases, the J end by 5 bases, with 11 bases between. The CDR3 sequence is 14 residues long. Germline V CDR1 and CDR2: SGDLS, YYNGEE. CDR3 amino acids: CASSVDSQGYGYTF. The CDR3 region has the DNA TGTGCCAGCAGCGTAGATAGCCAGGGGTATGGCTACACCTTC.

V gene TRBV12-3 or TRBV12-4 combines with J gene TRBJ2-7; D gene unclear. The CDR3 sequence is 13 residues long. V gave up 3 bases and J gave up 5 bases, with 11 bases separating them. CDR3 protein: CASSFNGYHEQYF. CDR3 sequence (DNA): TGTGCCAGCAGTTTCAACGGGTACCACGAGCAGTACTTC.

The genes are TRBV4-2 and TRBJ1-5; D is ambiguous. The CDR3 consists of 14 residues. The ends were cut back, 1 base at V and 8 bases at J, with 12 bases in the middle. Germline V gene data show CDR1 as LGHNA and CDR2 as YNFKEQ. CDR3 DNA: TGTGCCAGCAGCCAAGTCTTCGGCGGGGAGCCCCAGCATTTT. Its protein product is CASSQVFGGEPQHF.

The rearrangement links TRBV5-6 to TRBJ1-2; maybe TRBD1 (6 bases). In germline, CDR1 is SGHDT, CDR2 YYEEEE. V was cut by 4 bases and J by 6 bases, with 22 bases left in between. The CDR3 runs 16 residues. The CDR3 reads CASSMRQAGIPNGYTF. In DNA, the CDR3 is TGTGCCAGCAGCATGAGACAGGCTGGGATACCTAATGGCTACACCTTC.

This chain uses TRBV7-2 with TRBJ1-2; D ambiguous. CDR1 is SGHTA and CDR2 is FQGNSA in the germline V gene. V was clipped by 5 bases and J by 4 bases, with 8 bases between them. CDR3 length: 12 residues. The CDR3 sequence is CASSKSVYGYTF. The CDR3 region has the DNA TGTGCCAGCAGCAAGTCCGTCTATGGCTACACCTTC.

The chain recombines TRBV6-5 with TRBJ2-1, with 7 bases lining up with TRBD2. Germline V CDR1 and CDR2: MNHEY, SVGAGI. V lost 4 bases to trimming and J lost 9 bases; unmatched junction nucleotides: 3. The CDR3 is made up of 12 amino acids. CDR3 protein: CASSLPGGEQFF. The CDR3 nucleotides read TGTGCCAGCAGTTTACCGGGAGGTGAGCAGTTCTTC.

The sample holds one count of this clone. In DNA, the CDR3 is TGTGCCAGCAGCCAGGGCCTGACTCGGGAAAAACTGTTTTTT. Translated, it gives CASSQGLTREKLFF. This rearrangement joins TRBV14 to TRBJ1-4; no definite D call. The V gene's germline CDR1 is SGHDN and CDR2 FVKESK. The CDR3 totals 14 residues. V was shortened by 3 bases and J by 8 bases, with 13 bases between the two germline ends.

The rearrangement uses TRBV27 and TRBJ1-6; D is ambiguous. V was cut by 3 bases and J by 2 bases, with 14 bases left in between. Germline V gives CDR1 MNHEY, CDR2 SMNVEV (reference sequence). CDR3 length: 17 amino acids. The CDR3 DNA sequence: TGTGCCAGCAGTTTGGGAAACTATTTAGCCTATAATTCACCCCTCCACTTT. Amino acid sequence: CASSLGNYLAYNSPLHF.

This chain links TRBV27 with TRBJ1-4; unclear D gene. Germline lookup yields CDR1 MNHEY and CDR2 SMNVEV (reference sequence). The ends were cut back, 6 bases at V and 5 bases at J, with 4 bases in the middle. The CDR3 totals 11 residues. The CDR3 protein is CASRENEKLFF. The CDR3 DNA follows: TGTGCCAGCAGGGAAAATGAAAAACTGTTTTTT.

The chain links TRBV11-2 to TRBJ2-7, with TRBD1 matching 8 bases. This CDR3 is built from 14 residues. Germline V CDR1 and CDR2: SGHAT, FQNNGV. V was clipped by 6 bases and J by 0 bases; unmatched bases: 4. Here the CDR3 reads CASSRDRSSYEQYF. The CDR3 DNA is TGTGCCAGCAGTCGGGACAGGAGCTCCTACGAGCAGTACTTC.

The genes are TRBV5-1 and TRBJ2-2, with 11 bases aligning to TRBD2. Per germline, CDR1 SGHRS and CDR2 YFSETQ. Losses at the gene ends were 0 bases for V and 9 bases for J; bases not matched to a gene: 7. The CDR3 has 16 amino acids. As DNA, the CDR3 is TGCGCCAGCAGCTTGGAAAGGACTAGCGGGCTCCGGGAGCTGTTTTTT. Amino acid sequence: CASSLERTSGLRELFF.